Listed here are 16 T cell receptor beta chains from one sample, sequenced in a study of T cell responses to AZD1222 COVID-19 vaccine. Sequenced by immunoSEQ multiplex PCR; TCRdb stores in-frame clones only, minus some. Here the sample spans some 130,000 clones, approximately 88% being singletons. The material was peripheral blood, obtained on day 0 of AZD1222 vaccination. The origin of the receptors is an adult in good health.

This chain uses TRBV6-2 or TRBV6-3 with TRBJ1-6, with 9 positions matching TRBD1. The CDR3 sequence is 17 residues long. Germline CDR1 MNHEY, CDR2 SVGEGT. Trimming removed 0 bases from V and 11 bases from J; junction bases left unmatched: 11. DNA for the CDR3: TGTGCCAGCAGTTACTCGATACTAGGACAGGGGTTGACACCCCTCCACTTT. Protein product: CASSYSILGQGLTPLHF.

The chain combines TRBV5-1 with TRBJ1-1; 7 nucleotides agree with TRBD1. This CDR3 is built from 13 residues. The germline gives CDR1 SGHRS, CDR2 YFSETQ. J lost 4 bases, V lost 4 bases, and 4 bases had no gene match. This CDR3 is CASSLPGGTEAFF. In DNA form, the CDR3 reads TGCGCCAGCAGCCTTCCAGGGGGCACTGAAGCTTTCTTT.

This chain joins TRBV2 and TRBJ1-5, with D uncertain. The CDR3 consists of 15 residues. V lost 0 bases and J 1 base, leaving 7 bases between the germline ends. In germline, CDR1 is SNHLY, CDR2 FYNNEI. The CDR3 protein is CASSEALLSNQPQHF. The CDR3 nucleotides read TGTGCCAGCAGTGAAGCGCTTCTGAGCAATCAGCCCCAGCATTTT.

V is TRBV6-5 and J is TRBJ1-1; 10 bases are a match to TRBD1. This CDR3 is 12 amino acids long. V lost 6 bases, J lost 6 bases, and 1 base stayed unmatched. Germline V CDR1 and CDR2: MNHEY, SVGAGI. The CDR3 here is CASRGTGAEAFF. CDR3 nucleotide sequence: TGTGCCAGCAGGGGGACAGGGGCTGAAGCTTTCTTT.

A few counts support this clone. The chain joins TRBV2 to TRBJ1-5; 7 bases match TRBD1. V gave up 2 bases and J gave up 7 bases; unmatched junction bases: 11. Germline V gene data show CDR1 as SNHLY and CDR2 as FYNNEI. The CDR3 runs 16 residues. This chain's CDR3 is CASSEPGGGEGQPQHF. CDR3 nucleotides: TGTGCCAGCAGTGAACCAGGGGGGGGCGAGGGGCAGCCCCAGCATTTT. Drawing the rest from reference TRBV2 and TRBJ1-5, the complete variable domain is EPEVTQTPSHQVTQMGQEVILRCVPISNHLYFYWYRQILGQKVEFLVSFYNNEISEKSEIFDDQFSVERPDGSNFTLKIRSTKLEDSAMYFCASSEPGGGEGQPQHFGDGTRLSIL.

V is TRBV11-2 and J is TRBJ2-2; D unresolved. The V gene lost 3 bases and the J gene lost 9 bases, with 5 bases spanning the gap. This CDR3 comprises 11 residues. Looked up from germline, CDR1 is SGHAT and CDR2 is FQNNGV. CDR3 nucleotide sequence: TGTGCCAGCAGCTTCGAAAGGGAGCTGTTTTTT. As protein: CASSFERELFF.

This clone was seen only once. The J gene is TRBJ2-3, the V gene TRBV9; D could derive from TRBD1 or TRBD2 (6 bases each). The CDR3 sequence is 17 residues long. Germline V gene sequence: CDR1 SGDLS, CDR2 YYNGEE. Trimming removed 0 bases at V and 1 base at J, with 15 bases between. The CDR3 DNA is TGTGCCAGCAGCGTAGGGGGGGCCTTAGCAGGCACAGATACGCAGTATTTT. Translation gives CASSVGGALAGTDTQYF.

The chain employs TRBV28 and TRBJ1-4; D not resolved. Trimming pared 5 bases from V and 7 bases from J, leaving 11 bases between. The length of the CDR3 is 13 residues. The germline gives CDR1 MDHEN, CDR2 SYDVKM. CDR3 DNA sequence: TGTGCCAGCAGTCCACGAGGCGGTGAAAAACTGTTTTTT. Residues: CASSPRGGEKLFF.

V is TRBV28 and J is TRBJ2-3, with D possibly being TRBD2 (6 bases). Trimming pared 0 bases from V and 3 bases from J, leaving 13 bases between. This CDR3 has 16 residues. Germline CDR1 is MDHEN and CDR2 is SYDVKM. CDR3 in amino acids: CASSLWAEGSTDTQYF. In DNA form, the CDR3 reads TGTGCCAGCAGTTTATGGGCGGAGGGGAGTACAGATACGCAGTATTTT.

The chain recombines TRBV28 with TRBJ1-5; 9 nucleotides line up with TRBD1. Germline V lookup: CDR1 MDHEN, CDR2 SYDVKM. Germline trimming cut 8 bases from V and 6 bases from J; bases unmatched to any gene: 14. The CDR3 consists of 16 residues. CDR3 nucleotide sequence: TGTGCCAGCGAGGGGGGACAGGGCTTTTTGTCTCAGCCCCAGCATTTT. This translates into CASEGGQGFLSQPQHF.

J is TRBJ1-6 and V is TRBV2; D is possibly TRBD1 (5 bases). Germline V gene data show CDR1 as SNHLY and CDR2 as FYNNEI. The CDR3 sequence is 12 residues long. V gave up 11 bases and J gave up 12 bases, with 17 bases separating them. The CDR3: CASYLTAGPLHF. Here the CDR3 DNA reads TGTGCCTCATATCTGACAGCCGGACCCCTCCACTTT. Combining the CDR3 with reference TRBV2 and TRBJ1-6 gives the whole variable domain EPEVTQTPSHQVTQMGQEVILRCVPISNHLYFYWYRQILGQKVEFLVSFYNNEISEKSEIFDDQFSVERPDGSNFTLKIRSTKLEDSAMYFCASYLTAGPLHFGNGTRLTVT.

This clone appeared a single time. The chain has TRBV30 and TRBJ1-5; D remains unclear. Germline V lookup: CDR1 GTSNPN, CDR2 SVGIG (reference sequence). V lost 1 base, J lost 4 bases, and 11 bases lay in between. This CDR3 has 14 amino acids. This chain's CDR3 is CAWSGAMRNQPQHF. CDR3 coding DNA: TGTGCCTGGAGTGGGGCCATGAGGAATCAGCCCCAGCATTTT.

Here the CDR3 DNA reads TGTGCCAGCAGCCAGCTGCCAGGGCGTTACTATGGCTACACCTTC. It translates to CASSQLPGRYYGYTF. The chain couples TRBV3-1 (or the pseudogene TRBV3-2) to TRBJ1-2; D is possibly TRBD1 (5 bases). The CDR3 has 15 amino acids. V was trimmed by 3 bases and J by 3 bases, leaving 14 bases between them. Looked up from germline, CDR1 is LGHDT and CDR2 is YNNKEL (reference sequence).

DNA of the CDR3: TGTGCCACCAAGACCGACTTCAACACTGAAGCTTTCTTT. Protein sequence: CATKTDFNTEAFF. The rearrangement links TRBV14 to TRBJ1-1; no definite D call. The CDR3 totals 13 residues. Trimming stripped 10 bases from V and 2 bases from J, with 14 bases between. CDR1 and CDR2 from the germline V gene are SGHDN and FVKESK.

The CDR3 coding sequence is TGTGCCAGCAGCTTCAGAGGGAAGAGAGAGACCCAGTACTTC. The encoded protein is CASSFRGKRETQYF. The chain employs TRBV5-4 and TRBJ2-5; TRBD2 might be the D (5 bases). This CDR3 is built from 14 residues. The germline V gene encodes CDR1 SGHNT and CDR2 YYREEE (reference sequence). Trimming removed 2 bases from V and 4 bases from J, with 12 bases in between. The variable domain in full, with the rest retrieved from reference TRBV5-4 and TRBJ2-5, is ETGVTQSPTHLIKTRGQQVTLRCSSQSGHNTVSWYQQALGQGPQFIFQYYREEENGRGNFPPRFSGLQFPNYSSELNVNALELDDSALYLCASSFRGKRETQYFGPGTRLLVL.

This chain uses TRBV6-2 or TRBV6-3 with TRBJ1-4; the D is unclear. CDR1 and CDR2 from the germline V gene are MNHEY and SVGEGT. The CDR3 contains 14 residues. Trimming cost V 5 bases and J 0 bases, with 7 bases left between them. CDR3 DNA: TGTGCCAGCAGTGAGGATGCAACTAATGAAAAACTGTTTTTT. Its translation is CASSEDATNEKLFF.